Listed here are 7 T cell receptor beta chains from one sample, sequenced in a study of shared clonotypes between healthy human individuals. Sequencing used immunoSEQ multiplex PCR; TCRdb keeps in-frame clones, though not all of them. The repertoire includes millions of clones, approximately 92% of them detected once, and around 0.14% sits in the top ten. The sequenced material came from naive CD4+ T cells sorted from blood. Sample subset: CD45RA+ positively selected. Receptors originate from a young man in good health.

Remarks on this clone: Additional DNA sequences in this sample encode the identical CDR3. The gene calls are TRBV6-1 and TRBJ2-3; D is ambiguous. Germline values: CDR1 MNHNS, CDR2 SASEGT. Trimming removed 5 bases at V and 3 bases at J, with 3 bases between. This CDR3 has 11 amino acids. The CDR3 loop reads CASSRTDTQYF. For the CDR3, the DNA is TGTGCCAGCAGTCGGACAGATACGCAGTATTTT.

The chain uses TRBV27 and TRBJ1-2; no definite D call. The V gene lost 6 bases and the J gene lost 4 bases, with 18 bases spanning the gap. The CDR3 has 15 amino acids. Looked up from germline, CDR1 is MNHEY and CDR2 is SMNVEV (reference sequence). CDR3 in DNA: TGTGCCAGCAGACTCCGGAACCCCGGTACCTATGGCTACACCTTC. Amino acids: CASRLRNPGTYGYTF.

The chain recombines TRBV19 with TRBJ2-7; TRBD2 matches at 13 bases. Germline V gene data show CDR1 as LNHDA and CDR2 as SQIVND (reference sequence). The CDR3 is made up of 15 amino acids. With V trimmed by 5 bases and J by 4 bases, 5 bases remained unmatched. The CDR3 loop is CASSPGLAGEYEQYF. The DNA for the CDR3 is TGTGCCAGTAGTCCAGGACTAGCGGGAGAATACGAGCAGTACTTC.

The chain couples TRBV7-2 to TRBJ2-3; 13 positions match TRBD2. The trim removed 1 base at V and 7 bases at J, leaving 5 bases unmatched. This CDR3 is built from 16 residues. Germline values: CDR1 SGHTA, CDR2 FQGNSA. CDR3 coding DNA: TGTGCCAGCAGCTTAGACGGACTAGCGGGGGCAAATACGCAGTATTTT. This translates into CASSLDGLAGANTQYF.

This chain connects TRBV5-1 to TRBJ2-1; maybe TRBD1 (6 bases). From germline, CDR1 is SGHRS and CDR2 YFSETQ. The CDR3 covers 12 residues. Trimming removed 0 bases at V and 11 bases at J, with 9 bases between. The CDR3 DNA sequence: TGCGCCAGCAGCTTGGACACAGGGAAGCAGTTCTTC. Amino acid sequence: CASSLDTGKQFF.

On this clone: An end of the junction does not agree with germline; a read error may underlie this. The genes are TRBV7-7 and TRBJ2-1; TRBD2 might be the D (6 bases). The CDR3 is made up of 14 amino acids. CDR1 and CDR2 from the germline V gene are SSHAT and FNYEAQ (reference sequence). CDR3: CASSNGGAYNEQFF. In DNA form, the CDR3 reads TGTGCTAGCAGTAACGGGGGAGCCTACAATGAGCAGTTCTTC.

The chain is built from TRBV5-1 and TRBJ1-5; D not resolved. Germline CDR1 and CDR2: SGHRS and YFSETQ. There are 14 residues in the CDR3. V gave up 1 base and J gave up 5 bases, with 10 bases separating them. The CDR3 protein is CASSLLGIDQPQHF. CDR3 coding DNA: TGCGCCAGCAGCTTGTTGGGCATCGATCAGCCCCAGCATTTT.